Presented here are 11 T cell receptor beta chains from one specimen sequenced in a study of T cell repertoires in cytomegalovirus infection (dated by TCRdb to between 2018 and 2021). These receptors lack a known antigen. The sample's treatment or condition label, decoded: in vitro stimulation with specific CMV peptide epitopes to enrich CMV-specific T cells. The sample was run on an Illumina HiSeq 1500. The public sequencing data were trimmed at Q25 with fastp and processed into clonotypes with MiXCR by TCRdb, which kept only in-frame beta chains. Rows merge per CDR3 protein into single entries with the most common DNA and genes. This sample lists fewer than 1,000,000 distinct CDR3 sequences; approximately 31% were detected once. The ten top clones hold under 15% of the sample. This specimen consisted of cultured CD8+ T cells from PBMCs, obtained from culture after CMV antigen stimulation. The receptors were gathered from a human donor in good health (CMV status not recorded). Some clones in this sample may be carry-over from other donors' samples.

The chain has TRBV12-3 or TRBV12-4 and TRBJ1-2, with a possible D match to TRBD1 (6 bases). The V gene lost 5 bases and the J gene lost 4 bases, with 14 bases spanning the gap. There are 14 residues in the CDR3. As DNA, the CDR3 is TGTGCCAGCAGTCTGGGGGCGCGGGTCTATGGCTACACCTTC. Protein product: CASSLGARVYGYTF.

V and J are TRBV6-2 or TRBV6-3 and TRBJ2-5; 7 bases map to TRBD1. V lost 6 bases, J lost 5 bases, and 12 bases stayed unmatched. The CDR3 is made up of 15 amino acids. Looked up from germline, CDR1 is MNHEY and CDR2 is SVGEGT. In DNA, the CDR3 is TGTGCCAGCAGACCCACAGGGGTTTTGATGGAGACCCAGTACTTC. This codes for CASRPTGVLMETQYF.

The CDR3 DNA sequence: TGTGCCAGCAGCTTAGGGGCATTCTACGAGCAGTACGTC. It encodes CASSLGAFYEQYV. The chain uses TRBV7-6 and TRBJ2-7; D not resolved. The V end was cut by 1 base, the J end by 3 bases, with 7 bases between. The V gene's germline CDR1 is SGHVS and CDR2 FNYEAQ. The CDR3 covers 13 residues.

CDR3: CASSLRGGGPGNEQFF. The CDR3 coding sequence is TGTGCCAGCAGCTTAAGGGGCGGGGGCCCGGGTAATGAGCAGTTCTTC. The chain has TRBV7-8 and TRBJ2-1; D might be TRBD2 (7 bases). Trimming took off 2 bases at V and 7 bases at J, with 18 bases between the two ends. CDR1 SGHVS and CDR2 FQNEAQ come from the germline V gene. The CDR3 spans 16 residues. Together with reference TRBV7-8 and TRBJ2-1, the CDR3 gives the full variable domain: GAGVSQSPRYKVAKRGQDVALRCDPISGHVSLFWYQQALGQGPEFLTYFQNEAQLDKSGLPSDRFFAERPEGSVSTLKIQRTQQEDSAVYLCASSLRGGGPGNEQFFGPGTRLTVL.

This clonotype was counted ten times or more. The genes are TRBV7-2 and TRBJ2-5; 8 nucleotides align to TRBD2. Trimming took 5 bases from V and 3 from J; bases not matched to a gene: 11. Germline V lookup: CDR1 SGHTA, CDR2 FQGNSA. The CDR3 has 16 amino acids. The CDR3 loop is CASSPGFSGGKETQYF. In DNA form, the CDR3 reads TGTGCCAGCAGCCCAGGATTCAGCGGGGGCAAAGAGACCCAGTACTTC. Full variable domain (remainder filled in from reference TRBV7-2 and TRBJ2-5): GAGVSQSPSNKVTEKGKDVELRCDPISGHTALYWYRQSLGQGLEFLIYFQGNSAPDKSGLPSDRFSAERTGGSVSTLTIQRTQQEDSAVYLCASSPGFSGGKETQYFGPGTRLLVL.

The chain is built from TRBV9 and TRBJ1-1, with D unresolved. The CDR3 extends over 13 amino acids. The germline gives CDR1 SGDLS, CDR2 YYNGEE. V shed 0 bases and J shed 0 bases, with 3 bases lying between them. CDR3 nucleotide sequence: TGTGCCAGCAGCGTAGTAATGAACACTGAAGCTTTCTTT. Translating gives CASSVVMNTEAFF.

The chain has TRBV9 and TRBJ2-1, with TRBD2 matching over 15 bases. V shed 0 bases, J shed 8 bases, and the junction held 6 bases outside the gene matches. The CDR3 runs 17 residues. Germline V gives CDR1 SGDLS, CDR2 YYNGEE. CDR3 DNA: TGTGCCAGCAGCGTAGGGACTAGCGGGGGGGGACGCGATGAGCAGTTCTTC. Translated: CASSVGTSGGGRDEQFF.

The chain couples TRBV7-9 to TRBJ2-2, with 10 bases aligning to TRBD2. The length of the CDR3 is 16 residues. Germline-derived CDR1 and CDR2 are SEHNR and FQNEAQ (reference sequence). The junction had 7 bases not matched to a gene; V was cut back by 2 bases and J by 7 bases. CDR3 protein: CASSLPTSGPGGELFF. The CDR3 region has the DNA TGTGCCAGCAGCTTACCGACTAGCGGGCCCGGCGGGGAGCTGTTTTTT.

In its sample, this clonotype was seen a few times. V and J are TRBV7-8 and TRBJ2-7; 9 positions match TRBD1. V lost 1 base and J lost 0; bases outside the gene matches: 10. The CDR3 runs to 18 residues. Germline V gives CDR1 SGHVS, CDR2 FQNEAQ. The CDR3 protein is CASSLGDGQGPSSYEQYF. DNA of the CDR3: TGTGCCAGCAGCTTAGGGGACGGACAGGGGCCGAGCTCCTACGAGCAGTACTTC.

The DNA for the CDR3 is TGTGCCAGCAGCGTAATATCCGAGGACTATGGCTACACCTTC. It codes for CASSVISEDYGYTF. V is TRBV9 and J is TRBJ1-2; D is undetermined. From germline, CDR1 is SGDLS and CDR2 YYNGEE. The CDR3 contains 14 residues. Trimming removed 1 base at V and 3 bases at J, with 10 bases between. Based on the CDR3 plus reference TRBV9 and TRBJ1-2, the full variable domain is DSGVTQTPKHLITATGQRVTLRCSPRSGDLSVYWYQQSLDQGLQFLIQYYNGEERAKGNILERFSAQQFPDLHSELNLSSLELGDSALYFCASSVISEDYGYTFGSGTRLTVV.

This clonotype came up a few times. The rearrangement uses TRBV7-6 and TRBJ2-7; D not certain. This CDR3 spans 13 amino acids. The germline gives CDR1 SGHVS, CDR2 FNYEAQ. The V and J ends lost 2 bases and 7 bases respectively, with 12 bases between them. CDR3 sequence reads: CASSLTDPREQYF. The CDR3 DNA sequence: TGTGCCAGCAGCTTAACTGATCCGCGTGAGCAGTACTTC.